The clone carrying this T cell receptor beta chain came up many times. Its specificity is unknown. The data were taken from a study of CD8 T cells in ankylosing spondylitis. Study conclusions and caveats: Reportedly, significant enrichment of disease-linked clones occurred in matched ankylosing spondylitis synovial fluid. There were earlier reports of some motif variants in reactive arthritis synovial fluid and blood. Ankylosing spondylitis blood appeared to carry a characteristic TCR beta motif of roughly 8 highly homologous variants. Relatively scarce in peripheral blood, disease-linked clones were CD8+.

Generation of TCR beta libraries employed quantitative 5'-RACE incorporating molecular barcodes. MiXCR, applied by TCRdb to the 5' RACE reads, yields one record per CDR3 protein. The top ten clones hold 12% to 15% of a sample with under 250,000 distinct CDR3 sequences, 6% to 8% of them seen once. From germline, CDR1 is MDHEN and CDR2 SYDVKM. The CDR3 loop spans 13 amino acids. The V end lost 5 bases, the J end lost 5 bases, and 13 bases lay between the germline ends. This clonotype was obtained from a male donor with ankylosing spondylitis. Specimen: blood, either unsorted or a sorted T cell fraction (not recorded which). V usage is TRBV28 and J usage is TRBJ2-7; D gene unclear. The CDR3 protein is CASSLTPLDEQYF. The DNA for the CDR3 is TGTGCCAGCAGTCTAACCCCGTTAGACGAGCAGTACTTC.